Below are 22 T cell receptor beta chains sequenced from a single sample in a study of shared clonotypes between healthy human individuals (TCRdb year 2020). Library preparation was by the immunoSEQ multiplex PCR assay. TCRdb holds this immuneACCESS table with in-frame rearrangements only. Some clones are missing; in checked studies, unresolved V genes explain under half, and the rest has no known cause. This sample comprises 2.3 million or so clones, more than 80% of them detected only once. In total, the top ten clones hold about 0.37% of the sample. The specimen sequenced was naive CD4+ T cells from PBMCs. Interpreted using the paper, the cell subset or site label stands for: CD45RA+ positively selected. The receptors derive from a young man in good health. Some clones in this sample may be carry-over from other donors' samples.

The CDR3: CASSSGQEGYTF. CDR3 DNA: TGCGCCAGCAGCTCGGGCCAGGAAGGCTACACCTTC. The rearrangement joins TRBV5-1 to TRBJ1-2, with D unclear. The V gene lost 3 bases and the J gene lost 8 bases, with 11 bases spanning the gap. The CDR3 runs 12 residues. Per germline, CDR1 SGHRS and CDR2 YFSETQ.

This chain joins TRBV9 and TRBJ2-7, with 8 bases lining up with TRBD2. Looked up from germline, CDR1 is SGDLS and CDR2 is YYNGEE. The CDR3 covers 13 residues. V lost 5 bases and J lost 6; bases outside the gene matches: 7. The CDR3 sequence: CASSPGLESEQYF. In nucleotides, the CDR3 is TGTGCCAGCAGTCCGGGACTAGAATCCGAGCAGTACTTC.

The rearrangement uses TRBV5-4 and TRBJ1-4; 10 bases map to TRBD1. The CDR3 runs to 15 residues. After removal of 0 bases from V and 10 bases from J, the junction contained 6 bases not matched to a gene. Looked up from germline, CDR1 is SGHNT and CDR2 is YYREEE (reference sequence). CDR3 in DNA: TGTGCCAGCAGCTTGGCCGGGACAGGGGCAGGAAAACTGTTTTTT. As protein: CASSLAGTGAGKLFF.

This clone was counted once. As DNA, the CDR3 is TGCAGTGCTGAACCCGAAGGAGACCAGTACTTC. Its translation is CSAEPEGDQYF. The V call is TRBV20-1, the J call TRBJ2-5; D gene unclear. V lost 5 bases and J 10 bases, leaving 14 bases between the germline ends. Germline V lookup: CDR1 DFQATT, CDR2 SNEGSKA (reference sequence). CDR3 size: 11 residues.

Worth noting for this clone: Other DNA variants within this sample encode the same CDR3. The V and J genes are TRBV2 and TRBJ1-5; D is possibly TRBD1 (5 bases). In germline, CDR1 is SNHLY, CDR2 FYNNEI. The CDR3 has 14 residues. V was pared by 4 bases and J by 4 bases, with 11 bases between. The CDR3 reads CASSGPGLNQPQHF. The CDR3 DNA reads as TGTGCCAGCAGTGGTCCAGGGCTAAATCAGCCCCAGCATTTT.

V and J are TRBV2 and TRBJ2-7; tentative D call: TRBD1 (6 bases). Germline V lookup: CDR1 SNHLY, CDR2 FYNNEI. The CDR3 sequence is 13 residues long. V shed 4 bases and J shed 2 bases, with 9 bases lying between them. Here the CDR3 reads CASSVDRPYEQYF. Written as DNA, the CDR3 is TGTGCCAGCAGTGTGGACAGACCCTACGAGCAGTACTTC.

The J gene is TRBJ1-4, the V gene TRBV2; the D gene is possibly TRBD1 (5 bases). The germline CDR1 and CDR2 sequences are SNHLY and FYNNEI. V lost 7 bases and J lost 4, with 13 bases in between. The CDR3 totals 14 residues. The CDR3, as DNA: TGTGCCAGCAATACGGGACGGTTTAATGAAAAACTGTTTTTT. This gives the protein CASNTGRFNEKLFF.

This clone was counted a single time. In DNA form, the CDR3 reads TGTGCCAGCAGCTTGTTAAAGTGGGCGCAGTATTTT. Translation gives CASSLLKWAQYF. This chain joins TRBV5-6 and TRBJ2-3; D is undetermined. Germline loops: CDR1 SGHDT, CDR2 YYEEEE. This CDR3 has 12 residues. Trimming took off 1 base at V and 10 bases at J, with 10 bases between the two ends. Full variable domain (remainder filled in from reference TRBV5-6 and TRBJ2-3): DAGVTQSPTHLIKTRGQQVTLRCSPKSGHDTVSWYQQALGQGPQFIFQYYEEEERQRGNFPDRFSGHQFPNYSSELNVNALLLGDSALYLCASSLLKWAQYFGPGTRLTVL.

V usage is TRBV7-9 and J usage is TRBJ1-1; maybe TRBD1 (5 bases). Trimming removed 1 base at V and 5 bases at J, with 8 bases between. The CDR3 is 13 amino acids. Germline assignment: CDR1 SEHNR and CDR2 FQNEAQ (reference sequence). As DNA, the CDR3 is TGTGCCAGCAGCTTAGTCAGGGTGACTGAAGCTTTCTTT. Translated, it gives CASSLVRVTEAFF.

The CDR3 reads CASNPRDTLPLGELFF. CDR3 nucleotides: TGTGCCAGCAACCCCCGGGACACCCTCCCCCTCGGGGAGCTGTTTTTT. The chain combines TRBV9 with TRBJ2-2, with a possible D match to TRBD1 (6 bases). The CDR3 contains 16 residues. CDR1 and CDR2 (germline): SGDLS, YYNGEE. The V end lost 6 bases, the J end lost 7 bases, and 22 bases lay between the germline ends.

The chain combines TRBV10-3 with TRBJ2-1, with 16 bases identical to TRBD2. The CDR3 is 18 amino acids. V gave up 1 base and J gave up 2 bases; unmatched junction bases: 2. Germline CDR1 ENHRY, CDR2 SYGVKD. The CDR3, as DNA: TGTGCCATCAGTGAGTTGGGACTAGCGGGAGGGCCCTACAATGAGCAGTTCTTC. This codes for CAISELGLAGGPYNEQFF.

The chain combines TRBV28 with TRBJ2-7; 13 bases line up with TRBD2. The CDR3 spans 15 residues. Germline V gene lookup returns CDR1 MDHEN and CDR2 SYDVKM. With V trimmed by 7 bases and J by 4 bases, 7 bases remained unmatched. The CDR3 DNA reads as TGTGCCAGCACCCAGACTAGCGGGAGGCCATACGAGCAGTACTTC. Encoded protein: CASTQTSGRPYEQYF.

This chain joins TRBV7-6 and TRBJ2-7, with D perhaps TRBD1 or TRBD2 (6 bases each). This CDR3 is 15 amino acids long. CDR1 SGHVS and CDR2 FNYEAQ come from the germline V gene. Trimming cost V 0 bases and J 6 bases, with 15 bases left between them. CDR3: CASSLAIGGLSEQYF. Here the CDR3 DNA reads TGTGCCAGCAGCTTAGCGATAGGGGGGTTAAGCGAGCAGTACTTC.

The V gene is TRBV19, the J gene TRBJ2-5; a possible D gene is TRBD2 (6 bases). The CDR3 runs to 13 residues. Germline assignment: CDR1 LNHDA and CDR2 SQIVND (reference sequence). V lost 9 bases and J 4 bases, leaving 15 bases between the germline ends. The CDR3 sequence is CASSRGLAETQYF. CDR3 sequence (DNA): TGTGCCAGCAGTCGGGGACTCGCAGAGACCCAGTACTTC. Full variable domain (remainder filled in from reference TRBV19 and TRBJ2-5): DGGITQSPKYLFRKEGQNVTLSCEQNLNHDAMYWYRQDPGQGLRLIYYSQIVNDFQKGDIAEGYSVSREKKESFPLTVTSAQKNPTAFYLCASSRGLAETQYFGPGTRLLVL.

The chain uses TRBV5-4 and TRBJ2-7; D is unresolved. Trimming pared 4 bases from V and 2 bases from J, leaving 13 bases between. CDR3 length equals 14 residues. Germline V gene data show CDR1 as SGHNT and CDR2 as YYREEE (reference sequence). The CDR3 loop is CASSRLDGAYEQYF. In DNA form, the CDR3 reads TGTGCCAGCAGCCGCCTCGACGGAGCCTACGAGCAGTACTTC.

The V and J genes are TRBV10-3 and TRBJ2-3, with D perhaps TRBD1 (5 bases). CDR3 length equals 16 residues. Germline CDR1 and CDR2: ENHRY and SYGVKD. V was cut by 5 bases and J by 3 bases, with 18 bases left in between. CDR3 DNA sequence: TGTGCCATCAGTAGGGGATTGCAGGAAGCGACAGATACGCAGTATTTT. This encodes CAISRGLQEATDTQYF.

With respect to this clone: The identical CDR3 is also encoded by other nucleotide sequences in the sample. The chain has TRBV18 and TRBJ2-1; D possibly matches TRBD1 or TRBD2 (5 bases each). This CDR3 is built from 13 residues. The V and J ends lost 3 bases and 3 bases respectively, with 6 bases between them. Germline loops: CDR1 KGHSH, CDR2 LQKENI. This CDR3 reads CASSPGVYNEQFF. CDR3 bases: TGTGCCAGCTCACCGGGGGTCTACAATGAGCAGTTCTTC.

The V gene is TRBV30, the J gene TRBJ1-5; 7 nucleotides line up with TRBD1. The CDR3 has 14 residues. In germline, CDR1 is GTSNPN, CDR2 SVGIG (reference sequence). The ends lost 3 bases at V and 7 bases at J; junction bases unmatched: 9. CDR3 in DNA: TGTGCCTGGAGCGCAGGGACAGTTTCACAGCCCCAGCATTTT. Amino acids: CAWSAGTVSQPQHF. The whole variable domain, filled in from reference TRBV30 and TRBJ1-5, reads SQTIHQWPATLVQPVGSPLSLECTVEGTSNPNLYWYRQAAGRGLQLLFYSVGIGQISSEVPQNLSASRPQDRQFILSSKKLLLSDSGFYLCAWSAGTVSQPQHFGDGTRLSIL.

The chain links TRBV27 to TRBJ2-3, with D tentatively TRBD1 (6 bases). The CDR3 has 14 residues. V lost 5 bases to trimming and J lost 8 bases, with 17 bases between them. Looked up from germline, CDR1 is MNHEY and CDR2 is SMNVEV (reference sequence). CDR3 coding DNA: TGTGCCAGCAGTCCCATAGACAGGACCGCTACGCAGTATTTT. It translates to CASSPIDRTATQYF.

CDR3 sequence (DNA): TGTGCCAGCAGTTTATTGAGGGGGGCAGGGGTAAGCACTGAAGCTTTCTTT. Amino acids: CASSLLRGAGVSTEAFF. V gene TRBV28 combines with J gene TRBJ1-1, with D possibly being TRBD1 (6 bases). Trimming removed 1 base at V and 4 bases at J, with 19 bases between. The germline CDR1 and CDR2 sequences are MDHEN and SYDVKM. This CDR3 region has 17 residues. The variable domain in full, completed from reference TRBV28 and TRBJ1-1, reads DVKVTQSSRYLVKRTGEKVFLECVQDMDHENMFWYRQDPGLGLRLIYFSYDVKMKEKGDIPEGYSVSREKKERFSLILESASTNQTSMYLCASSLLRGAGVSTEAFFGQGTRLTVV.

In its sample, this clone was seen once. The chain carries TRBV9 and TRBJ2-6; 7 bases are a match to TRBD1. CDR1 is SGDLS, CDR2 YYNGEE, per germline. V trimming: 4 bases; J trimming: 2 bases; junction bases outside the gene matches: 15. CDR3 size: 19 residues. The CDR3 is CASSPQSGTASTGANVLTF. CDR3 bases: TGTGCCAGCAGCCCCCAATCCGGGACAGCTTCGACTGGGGCCAACGTCCTGACTTTC.

This clone was seen a few times. The CDR3 here is CASSLAGEAREQYF. In DNA, the CDR3 is TGCGCCAGCAGCTTGGCAGGGGAAGCTAGGGAGCAGTACTTC. The rearrangement uses TRBV5-1 and TRBJ2-7; maybe TRBD1 (6 bases). The CDR3 is 14 amino acids. The germline V gene encodes CDR1 SGHRS and CDR2 YFSETQ. Deletions cut 0 bases from V and 7 bases from J, with 14 bases between.